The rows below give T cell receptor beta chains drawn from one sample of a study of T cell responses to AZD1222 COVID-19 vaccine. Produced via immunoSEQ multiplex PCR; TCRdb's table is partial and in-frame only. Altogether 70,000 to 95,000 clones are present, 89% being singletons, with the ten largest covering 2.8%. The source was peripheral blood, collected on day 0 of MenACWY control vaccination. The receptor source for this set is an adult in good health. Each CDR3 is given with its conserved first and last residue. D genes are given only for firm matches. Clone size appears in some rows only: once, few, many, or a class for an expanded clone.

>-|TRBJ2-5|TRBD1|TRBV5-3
CPGRGKAETQYF
TGCCCGGGCAGGGGGAAGGCGGAGACCCAGTACTTC
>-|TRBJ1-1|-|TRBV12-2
CASRLDGTANTEAFF
TGTGCAAGTCGCTTAGACGGGACAGCGAACACTGAAGCTTTCTTT
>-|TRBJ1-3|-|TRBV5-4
CASSSLTGNTIYF
TGTGCCAGCAGCTCACTGACTGGAAACACCATATATTTT
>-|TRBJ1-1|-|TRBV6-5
CASTRTQNTEAFF
TGTGCCAGCACCCGAACTCAGAACACTGAAGCTTTCTTT
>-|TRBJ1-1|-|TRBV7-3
CASSLQRNTEAFF
TGTGCCAGCAGCTTACAGAGGAACACTGAAGCTTTCTTT
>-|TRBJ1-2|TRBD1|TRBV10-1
CARPGQNYGYTF
TGCGCCAGACCGGGACAGAACTATGGCTACACCTTC
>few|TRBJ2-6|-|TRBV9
CASSVVGSGANVLTF
TGTGCCAGCAGCGTTGTGGGCTCTGGGGCCAACGTCCTGACTTTC
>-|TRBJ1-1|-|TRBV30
CAWSLGGMNTEAFF
TGTGCCTGGAGCTTAGGGGGGATGAACACTGAAGCTTTCTTT
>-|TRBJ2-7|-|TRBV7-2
CASSIPGSAPHYEQYF
TGTGCCAGCAGCATCCCCGGGAGTGCCCCCCACTACGAGCAGTACTTC
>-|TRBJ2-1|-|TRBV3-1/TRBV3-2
CASSQGVGGLYNEQFF
TGTGCCAGCAGCCAAGGAGTGGGGGGGCTCTACAATGAGCAGTTCTTC
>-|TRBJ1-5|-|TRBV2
CASSGDGLNRHF
TGTGCCAGCAGTGGTGATGGACTCAACAGGCATTTT
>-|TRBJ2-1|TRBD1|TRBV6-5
CASTLTGGNEQFF
TGTGCCAGCACCCTGACAGGGGGCAATGAGCAGTTCTTC
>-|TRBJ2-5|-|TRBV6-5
CASRSGANHGTQYF
TGTGCCAGCCGCTCGGGGGCTAACCACGGGACCCAGTACTTC
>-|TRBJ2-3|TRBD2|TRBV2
CASSLMGTSGSTDTQYF
TGTGCCAGCAGCCTGATGGGGACTAGCGGAAGCACAGATACGCAGTATTTT
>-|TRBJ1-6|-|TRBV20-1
CSASIGGQNNSPLHF
TGCAGTGCTAGTATTGGCGGACAGAACAATTCACCCCTCCACTTT
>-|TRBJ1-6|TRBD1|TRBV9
CASSVGQGQNNSPLHF
TGTGCCAGCAGCGTAGGACAGGGACAAAATAATTCACCCCTCCACTTT
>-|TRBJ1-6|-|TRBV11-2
CASSFSAGFVSSPLHF
TGTGCCAGCAGCTTTAGTGCAGGGTTCGTAAGTTCACCCCTCCACTTT
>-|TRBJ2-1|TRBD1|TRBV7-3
CASSLAGDSSYNEQFF
TGTGCCAGCAGCCTCGCTGGGGACAGCTCCTACAATGAGCAGTTCTTC
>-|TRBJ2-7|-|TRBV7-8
CASRTSYEQYF
TGTGCCAGCCGAACCTCCTACGAGCAGTACTTC
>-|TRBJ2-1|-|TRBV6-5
CASSYSGPTPYNEQFF
TGTGCCAGCAGTTACTCGGGTCCTACTCCCTACAATGAGCAGTTCTTC
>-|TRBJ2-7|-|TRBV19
CASSIGPTTYEQYF
TGTGCCAGTAGTATAGGGCCGACGACCTACGAGCAGTACTTC
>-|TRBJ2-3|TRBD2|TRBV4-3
CASSPQPSGGAGTDTQYF
TGCGCCAGCAGCCCCCAGCCTAGCGGGGGGGCCGGTACAGATACGCAGTATTTT
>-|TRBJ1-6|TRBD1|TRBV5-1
CATTTGITNSPLHF
TGCGCCACCACGACAGGGATTACAAATTCACCCCTCCACTTT
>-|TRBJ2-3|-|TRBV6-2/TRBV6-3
CASSRWESSPMQYF
TGTGCCAGCAGCCGCTGGGAGTCATCACCTATGCAGTATTTT
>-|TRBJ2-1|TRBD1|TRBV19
CASSITGDTQFF
TGTGCCAGTAGTATAACAGGGGATACGCAGTTCTTC
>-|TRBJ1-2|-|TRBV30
CAWSGEGDYGYTF
TGTGCCTGGAGTGGAGAGGGCGACTATGGCTACACCTTC
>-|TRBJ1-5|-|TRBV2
CASSEHRAGQPQHF
TGTGCCAGCAGTGAACACAGGGCGGGTCAGCCCCAGCATTTT
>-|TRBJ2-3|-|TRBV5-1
CASSRGTTDTQYF
TGCGCCAGCAGCCGCGGGACCACAGATACGCAGTATTTT
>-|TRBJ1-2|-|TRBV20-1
CSASQGYGYTF
TGCAGTGCTAGCCAGGGTTATGGCTACACCTTC
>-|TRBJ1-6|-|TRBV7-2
CASSLVEGIPSPLHF
TGTGCCAGCAGCTTAGTTGAGGGGATTCCCTCACCCCTCCACTTT
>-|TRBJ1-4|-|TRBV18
CASSPVIGPATNEKLFF
TGTGCCAGCTCACCAGTGATAGGCCCCGCAACTAATGAAAAACTGTTTTTT
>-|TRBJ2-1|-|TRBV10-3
CAISERLDNEQFF
TGTGCCATCAGTGAGCGCCTAGACAATGAGCAGTTCTTC
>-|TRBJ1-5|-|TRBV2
CASSNDRTYNQPQHF
TGTGCCAGCAGTAATGACAGGACGTACAATCAGCCCCAGCATTTT
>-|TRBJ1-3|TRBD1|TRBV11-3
CASTGTGGNTIYF
TGTGCCAGCACCGGGACAGGAGGAAACACCATATATTTT
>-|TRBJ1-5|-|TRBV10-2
CASSSQPLGNQPQHF
TGCGCCAGCAGTTCACAGCCATTGGGCAATCAGCCCCAGCATTTT